This T cell receptor beta chain is from a study of blood T cell repertoires in COVID-19. In the study overall: Researchers got acute and convalescent COVID-19 samples from the United States, Italy and Spain. The analysed material was cDNA or gDNA that came from T cells, B-cell-depleted T cells, or PBMCs.

In the original analysis: Amplification with reference gene primers provided the estimates of nucleated cell counts. This table comes from immunoSEQ multiplex PCR, and its TCRdb copy is limited to in-frame clones, with some not included. V and J calls and clone size come straight from that table; D and trimming were deduced from the DNA. The sample contains over 65,000 clones, 81% of which appear only once. The CDR3 loop spans 15 amino acids. Trimming cost V 3 bases and J 2 bases; bases outside gene matches: 1. The germline CDR1 and CDR2 sequences are KGHDR and SFDVKD. This chain connects TRBV24-1 to TRBJ2-3; 10 positions agree with TRBD2. The sequencing input was peripheral blood. The clonotype originates from an elderly man with acute or convalescent COVID-19. The CDR3 nucleotides are TGTGCCACCAGTGATAGCGGGAGGGCCACAGATACGCAGTATTTT. Residues: CATSDSGRATDTQYF.